Reported below is one TCR beta chain. What it recognizes is unknown. The source of the sample is a study of shared clonotypes between healthy human individuals. The study's findings and limits: Estimated richness was generally greater in naive than memory subsets.

Deep-level settings were used for running the assay. Assay: immunoSEQ multiplex PCR; the TCRdb copy retains only in-frame clones and omits some. In the table there are some 1.5 million clones, nearly 99% of which are singletons. CDR3 length: 14 residues. Per germline, CDR1 SGHNT and CDR2 YYREEE (reference sequence). Trimming cost V 4 bases and J 2 bases, with 13 bases left between them. The TCR was taken from a man aged 30 to 45 in good health. Sequencing was carried out using naive CD4+ T cells sorted from blood. The sample's subset: CD45RA+ positively selected. This chain uses TRBV5-4 with TRBJ2-7; D is perhaps TRBD1 (5 bases). The CDR3 reads CASSPMTDPYEQYF. CDR3 nucleotides: TGTGCCAGCAGCCCAATGACAGATCCCTACGAGCAGTACTTC.